A selection of T cell receptor beta chains follows, all from one sample in a study of identical twins. TCRdb independently ran MiXCR on the 5' RACE reads; one entry per CDR3 protein. Of some 440,000 distinct CDR3 sequences listed, less than 25% are singletons. The data also belong to a second study, concerning T cells expressing NK-cell markers.

Specimen: CD4+ T cells sorted from blood. All receptors come from a young woman in good health. Both conserved end residues are part of each CDR3. D genes are given only for firm matches. Rows give clone size only sometimes, using once, few, many, or a class for an expanded clone.

j_gene	abundance	d_gene	v_gene	CDR3aa	CDR3nt
TRBJ2-3	.	.	TRBV20-1	CSAHPPSGRTDTQYF	TGCAGTGCTCACCCCCCCAGCGGACGCACAGATACGCAGTATTTT
TRBJ2-4	many	TRBD1	TRBV5-1	CASSFTGQGIAKNIQYF	TGCGCCAGCAGCTTCACCGGACAGGGTATAGCCAAAAACATTCAGTACTTC
TRBJ2-7	.	.	TRBV19	CASSKTGTDYYEEQYF	TGTGCCAGTAGTAAAACCGGGACCGACTACTACGAGGAGCAGTACTTC
TRBJ2-5	few	TRBD1	TRBV12-3/TRBV12-4	CASSLMRGQGQETQYF	TGTGCCAGCAGTTTAATGCGAGGACAGGGCCAAGAGACCCAGTACTTC
TRBJ2-7	few	TRBD1	TRBV29-1	CSADLTGGSEQYF	TGCAGCGCCGACCTGACAGGGGGCAGCGAGCAGTACTTC
TRBJ2-3	few	TRBD2	TRBV27	CASSSSTYKRGGQTSTDTQYF	TGTGCCAGCAGTTCCTCCACCTACAAGCGGGGGGGCCAAACTAGCACAGATACGCAGTATTTT
TRBJ2-7	.	.	TRBV4-3	CASSQSGYEQYF	TGCGCCAGCAGCCAATCAGGATACGAGCAGTACTTC
TRBJ2-6	few	TRBD2	TRBV12-5	CASGPGLAGGTGANVLTF	TGTGCTAGTGGTCCGGGACTAGCGGGAGGGACTGGGGCCAACGTCCTGACTTTC
TRBJ2-2	few	TRBD1	TRBV10-3	CAIGTGQGLGELFF	TGTGCCATTGGCACGGGACAGGGTCTCGGGGAGCTGTTTTTT
TRBJ2-7	few	.	TRBV11-2	CASSLYPGHLSSYEQYF	TGTGCCAGCAGCTTATATCCCGGACACTTGAGCTCCTACGAGCAGTACTTC
TRBJ2-3	.	.	TRBV12-3/TRBV12-4	CASSPYLGTDTQYF	TGTGCCAGCAGTCCCTATCTCGGGACAGATACGCAGTATTTT
TRBJ2-1	.	TRBD1	TRBV3-1	CASSQAGGYNEQFF	TGTGCCAGCAGCCAGGCAGGGGGCTACAATGAGCAGTTCTTC
TRBJ1-1	many	.	TRBV5-1	CASRRAVNTEAFF	TGCGCCAGCCGCCGCGCAGTGAACACTGAAGCTTTCTTT
TRBJ2-5	.	.	TRBV11-1	CASSPPFRRGILQETQYF	TGTGCCAGCAGCCCCCCGTTTCGAAGGGGGATACTTCAAGAGACCCAGTACTTC
TRBJ2-5	.	.	TRBV7-3	CASSSQGLETQYF	TGTGCCAGCAGCTCCCAAGGGTTAGAGACCCAGTACTTC
TRBJ1-5	few	.	TRBV5-1	CASSLDSGQPQHF	TGCGCCAGCAGCTTGGATTCGGGACAGCCCCAGCATTTT
TRBJ1-1	.	.	TRBV6-2/TRBV6-3	CASSPIRVGGLDSQNTEAFF	TGTGCCAGCAGTCCCATTAGGGTGGGTGGGTTGGACAGCCAGAACACTGAAGCTTTCTTT
TRBJ1-2	.	.	TRBV2	CASSSPWGYGYTF	TGTGCCAGCAGCTCCCCGTGGGGTTATGGCTACACCTTC
TRBJ1-2	many	.	TRBV6-6	CASSYLYGYTF	TGTGCCAGCAGTTACCTCTATGGCTACACCTTC
TRBJ2-2	.	TRBD2	TRBV10-1	CASTGLAGTGELFF	TGCGCCAGCACGGGACTAGCGGGGACCGGGGAGCTGTTTTTT
TRBJ1-1	many	.	TRBV11-2	CASSLRAGLEGEAFF	TGTGCCAGCAGTCTAAGGGCAGGGTTGGAGGGTGAAGCTTTCTTT
TRBJ2-7	once	TRBD2	TRBV18	CASSPPTGGRGVEQYF	TGTGCCAGCTCACCACCAACTGGCGGGAGGGGAGTCGAGCAGTACTTC
TRBJ2-1	.	.	TRBV7-2	CASLGEVSPYNEQFF	TGTGCCAGCCTCGGAGAGGTGTCTCCCTACAATGAGCAGTTCTTC
TRBJ2-7	.	.	TRBV10-3	CAISSGAYEQYF	TGTGCCATCAGTTCCGGGGCCTACGAGCAGTACTTC
TRBJ1-6	.	.	TRBV7-3	CASSLEGPRLNSPLHF	TGTGCCAGCAGCTTAGAGGGACCCCGCTTAAATTCACCCCTCCACTTT
TRBJ2-2	.	TRBD2	TRBV20-1	CSASWTSGGELFF	TGCAGTGCTAGCTGGACTAGTGGAGGGGAGCTGTTTTTT
TRBJ2-1	.	TRBD2	TRBV12-3/TRBV12-4	CASSSPGAGGRNEQFF	TGTGCCAGCAGTTCCCCGGGAGCGGGAGGGCGGAATGAGCAGTTCTTC
TRBJ1-1	.	.	TRBV12-3/TRBV12-4	CASSQRRSVNTEAFF	TGTGCCAGCAGTCAGAGACGCTCAGTAAACACTGAAGCTTTCTTT
TRBJ1-5	.	.	TRBV6-5	CASSYSGESPQHF	TGTGCCAGCAGTTACTCTGGAGAGTCACCCCAGCATTTT
TRBJ1-1	many	.	TRBV6-5	CASSTRGGSGEAFF	TGTGCCAGCAGTACCCGAGGGGGTTCGGGTGAAGCTTTCTTT
TRBJ2-1	once	TRBD2	TRBV20-1	CSAPGALAGGLSSYNEQFF	TGCAGTGCTCCCGGCGCACTAGCGGGGGGGCTGAGCTCCTACAATGAGCAGTTCTTC
TRBJ1-2	.	.	TRBV20-1	CSAAQSGSYGYTF	TGCAGTGCTGCCCAGTCCGGTTCCTATGGCTACACCTTC
TRBJ2-3	.	.	TRBV5-4	CASSWGDPGTDTQYF	TGTGCCAGCAGCTGGGGAGATCCGGGCACAGATACGCAGTATTTT
TRBJ1-1	.	.	TRBV15	CATSTLGGVQTEAFF	TGTGCCACCAGCACCCTGGGGGGAGTTCAGACTGAAGCTTTCTTT
TRBJ1-2	.	TRBD1	TRBV12-3/TRBV12-4	CASSLFGTGDGYTF	TGTGCCAGCAGTTTGTTCGGGACAGGGGATGGCTACACCTTC
TRBJ1-2	.	.	TRBV7-9	CASSLMGAALYGYTF	TGTGCCAGCAGCTTAATGGGGGCCGCCCTCTATGGCTACACCTTC
TRBJ1-5	.	.	TRBV7-2	CASSQRQGHNQPQHF	TGTGCCAGCAGCCAGAGGCAGGGTCACAATCAGCCCCAGCATTTT
TRBJ2-1	.	.	TRBV6-5	CASSYPAITQFF	TGTGCCAGCAGTTACCCGGCTATTACGCAGTTCTTC
TRBJ2-5	many	TRBD1	TRBV25-1	CASSELGTGGETQYF	TGTGCCAGCAGTGAATTAGGTACAGGGGGAGAGACCCAGTACTTC
TRBJ2-1	once	.	TRBV7-2	CASSLYMGNEQFF	TGTGCCAGCAGCTTATACATGGGGAATGAGCAGTTCTTC
TRBJ1-4	.	.	TRBV20-1	CSAGRRSEKLFF	TGCAGTGCTGGCAGGAGAAGTGAAAAACTGTTTTTT
TRBJ2-1	.	TRBD2	TRBV10-2	CASGRLAGYNEQFF	TGCGCCAGCGGACGACTAGCGGGATACAATGAGCAGTTCTTC
TRBJ2-1	few	.	TRBV7-9	CASSSWGPDEQFF	TGTGCCAGCAGCAGCTGGGGCCCCGATGAGCAGTTCTTC
TRBJ2-3	.	.	TRBV5-1	CASSLAHQTTDTQYF	TGCGCCAGCAGCTTGGCCCACCAGACTACAGATACGCAGTATTTT
TRBJ2-7	few	TRBD1	TRBV7-3	CASSSGQAGWEQYF	TGTGCCAGCAGCTCCGGACAGGCGGGTTGGGAGCAGTACTTC
TRBJ2-3	few	.	TRBV20-1	CSASSRWEDSTDTQYF	TGCAGTGCTAGTTCCCGATGGGAGGACAGCACAGATACGCAGTATTTT
TRBJ2-4	few	.	TRBV4-1	CASSQYVSRATLLAKNIQYF	TGCGCCAGCAGCCAGTATGTGTCTAGGGCCACACTACTAGCCAAAAACATTCAGTACTTC
TRBJ2-5	.	TRBD2	TRBV7-2	CASSRGLAGAQETQYF	TGTGCCAGCAGCAGAGGACTAGCGGGGGCCCAAGAGACCCAGTACTTC
TRBJ2-5	.	.	TRBV29-1	CSVAAPIETQYF	TGCAGCGTTGCCGCCCCTATCGAGACCCAGTACTTC
TRBJ2-1	.	.	TRBV20-1	CSVFSGDNEQFF	TGCAGTGTGTTCAGCGGAGACAATGAGCAGTTCTTC
TRBJ2-7	.	.	TRBV10-1	CASSAELGSYEQYF	TGCGCCAGCAGCGCCGAATTGGGCTCCTACGAGCAGTACTTC
TRBJ2-3	.	.	TRBV5-1	CASSLDRRTDTQYF	TGCGCCAGCAGCTTGGACCGCCGCACAGATACGCAGTATTTT
TRBJ2-7	.	.	TRBV12-3/TRBV12-4	CASSLGQGSIEQYF	TGTGCCAGCAGTTTAGGGCAGGGGTCGATCGAGCAGTACTTC
TRBJ2-2	few	.	TRBV29-1	CSVRAHLNTGELFF	TGCAGCGTCCGGGCCCACCTGAACACCGGGGAGCTGTTTTTT
TRBJ2-3	.	.	TRBV6-2/TRBV6-3	CASKETTFKNTQYF	TGTGCCAGCAAAGAGACGACCTTTAAGAATACGCAGTATTTT
TRBJ2-7	few	.	TRBV2	CASSFQIEQYF	TGTGCCAGCAGCTTTCAGATCGAGCAGTACTTC
TRBJ2-1	few	TRBD2	TRBV24-1	CATSDTTSGRGNEQFF	TGTGCCACCAGTGATACTACTAGCGGGAGGGGAAATGAGCAGTTCTTC
TRBJ2-6	.	.	TRBV9	CASSVGQLSGANVLTF	TGTGCCAGCAGCGTCGGACAGCTCTCTGGGGCCAACGTCCTGACTTTC
TRBJ1-1	.	.	TRBV5-1	CASRPSGMNTEAFF	TGCGCCAGCAGGCCCAGTGGGATGAACACTGAAGCTTTCTTT